This TCR beta chain is drawn from a study of blood T cell repertoires in COVID-19. Deletions cut 3 bases from V and 6 bases from J, with 7 bases between. Germline CDR1 reads SGDLS; CDR2 reads YYNGEE. The CDR3 has 11 residues. This clone appeared a few times. The data were produced by immunoSEQ multiplex PCR, yet TCRdb's version contains in-frame clones alone and is incomplete. The sample records about 140,000 clones, 60% to 80% being singletons. This TCR came from a man in his 60s who had recovered from COVID-19. Sequenced: peripheral blood. V and J are TRBV9 and TRBJ2-7; D is uncertain. The CDR3 loop is CASSGAGEQYF. In nucleotides, the CDR3 is TGTGCCAGCAGCGGCGCCGGCGAGCAGTACTTC.